The 12 T cell receptor beta chains below were found in one sample sequenced in a study of HIV-infected children after antiretroviral therapy interruption. A 3' RACE protocol on RNA, with unique molecular identifiers, produced the TCR library. TCRdb re-analysed the 3' RACE reads in MiXCR, keeping a single row per CDR3 protein. The table lists about 89,000 distinct CDR3 sequences, roughly 6.7% of them singletons. The treatment denotes: PENTA 11 planned treatment interruption arm or continuous ART arm. The sequencing used CD45RA+ CD4+ T cells from PBMCs, pooled from several time points, collected from a donor given antiretroviral therapy, either interrupted or continuous. Subset noted: naive CD4+ CD45RA+ CD45RO- T cells. The source is a pool of human donors with HIV.

This clonotype was seen a few times. The J gene is TRBJ2-7, the V gene TRBV7-9; 7 bases match TRBD2. CDR3 length: 15 residues. V was clipped by 5 bases and J by 0 bases; unmatched bases: 7. Germline CDR1 and CDR2: SEHNR and FQNEAQ (reference sequence). The DNA of the CDR3 is TGTGCCAGCAGCGACGGACTAGTGCACTCCTACGAGCAGTACTTC. Translation: CASSDGLVHSYEQYF. The entire variable domain, with the rest obtained from reference TRBV7-9 and TRBJ2-7, is as follows: DTGVSQNPRHKITKRGQNVTFRCDPISEHNRLYWYRQTLGQGPEFLTYFQNEAQLEKSRLLSDRFSAERPKGSFSTLEIQRTEQGDSAMYLCASSDGLVHSYEQYFGPGTRLTVT.

This clonotype was recorded many times. The V and J genes are TRBV10-3 and TRBJ2-7, with 8 nucleotides matching TRBD1. Unmatched junction bases numbered 9, after V lost 6 bases and J lost 5 bases. From germline, CDR1 is ENHRY and CDR2 SYGVKD. The CDR3 length is 14 residues. The CDR3 nucleotides read TGTGCCATCAGAAAGACAGGGGCTAAGGACGAGCAGTACTTC. It specifies CAIRKTGAKDEQYF.

The chain links TRBV6-6 to TRBJ2-5; D possibly corresponds to TRBD1 (5 bases). The V and J ends lost 0 bases and 4 bases respectively, with 12 bases between them. Per the germline V gene, CDR1 is MNHNY and CDR2 is SVGAGI (reference sequence). This CDR3 comprises 15 residues. The CDR3 is CASSYSTQGGETQYF. The CDR3 DNA follows: TGTGCCAGCAGTTACTCGACGCAGGGTGGAGAGACCCAGTACTTC.

This clonotype turned up a few times. The rearrangement joins TRBV5-1 to TRBJ2-5; D may match TRBD1 or TRBD2 (5 bases each). V was trimmed by 4 bases and J by 4 bases, leaving 11 bases between them. This CDR3 comprises 13 residues. The germline gives CDR1 SGHRS, CDR2 YFSETQ. The CDR3: CASSGGAPETQYF. CDR3 DNA sequence: TGCGCCAGCAGCGGGGGAGCCCCAGAGACCCAGTACTTC.

This clonotype was seen only a few times. V usage is TRBV2 and J usage is TRBJ1-1; no clear D gene. V lost 7 bases and J 3 bases, leaving 12 bases between the germline ends. This CDR3 has 13 residues. CDR1 is SNHLY, CDR2 FYNNEI, per germline. CDR3 in amino acids: CASKLEAHTEAFF. In DNA, the CDR3 is TGTGCCAGCAAGTTAGAGGCGCACACTGAAGCTTTCTTT.

This chain links TRBV12-3 or TRBV12-4 with TRBJ2-6; no clear D gene. V lost 0 bases and J lost 4, with 10 bases in between. The CDR3 is made up of 16 amino acids. DNA of the CDR3: TGTGCCAGCAGTTTAGCGGCAAGCTCCGGGGCCAACGTCCTGACTTTC. Its protein product is CASSLAASSGANVLTF.

This clonotype was recorded many times. V gene TRBV11-2 combines with J gene TRBJ2-5; D not resolved. The CDR3 consists of 12 residues. In germline, CDR1 is SGHAT, CDR2 FQNNGV. V lost 5 bases and J lost 8, with 12 bases in between. CDR3 region: CASSHSSVTQYF. The CDR3 bases are TGTGCCAGCAGCCATAGCTCCGTTACCCAGTACTTC.

In its sample, this clonotype was seen many times. The chain carries TRBV20-1 and TRBJ1-4; D is undetermined. Germline V gene lookup returns CDR1 DFQATT and CDR2 SNEGSKA (reference sequence). Trimming took off 5 bases at V and 1 base at J, with 11 bases between the two ends. This CDR3 region has 14 residues. The CDR3 bases are TGCAGTGCTGCCGCGTTCGAAACTAATGAAAAACTGTTTTTT. Its protein is CSAAAFETNEKLFF.

This clonotype was seen more than once but under ten times. This rearrangement joins TRBV7-2 to TRBJ2-7; D may be TRBD2 (6 bases). Germline V lookup: CDR1 SGHTA, CDR2 FQGNSA. The CDR3 has 15 residues. Trimming shortened V by 1 base and J by 2 bases, and 12 bases separated the two germline ends. CDR3 loop: CASSLGPDYAYEQYF. For the CDR3, the DNA is TGTGCCAGCAGCTTAGGGCCGGACTATGCCTACGAGCAGTACTTC.

This clonotype appeared a few times. The rearrangement joins TRBV7-9 to TRBJ1-1; 8 nucleotides agree with TRBD1. This CDR3 comprises 15 residues. V lost 1 base, J lost 3 bases, and 4 bases stayed unmatched. Germline V gene sequence: CDR1 SEHNR, CDR2 FQNEAQ (reference sequence). The CDR3: CASSLGDRMDTEAFF. CDR3 in DNA: TGTGCCAGCAGCTTAGGGGACAGGATGGACACTGAAGCTTTCTTT.

At least ten counts were recorded for this clonotype. The rearrangement uses TRBV6-5 and TRBJ1-2, with 7 bases matching TRBD1. This CDR3 contains 17 residues. After removal of 5 bases from V and 4 bases from J, the junction contained 16 bases not matched to a gene. Germline loops: CDR1 MNHEY, CDR2 SVGAGI. In nucleotides, the CDR3 is TGTGCCAGCAGTGCACTAGGTCTACAGGGGAAGTTCTATGGCTACACCTTC. It is translated as CASSALGLQGKFYGYTF.

Ten or more counts support this clonotype. The rearrangement joins TRBV29-1 to TRBJ1-6, with D possibly matching TRBD1 (5 bases). CDR1 and CDR2 (germline): SQVTM, ANQGSEA. V lost 7 bases, J lost 10 bases, and 11 bases lay in between. There are 11 residues in the CDR3. This CDR3 reads CSALGESPLHF. DNA for the CDR3: TGCAGCGCGTTAGGGGAGTCACCCCTCCACTTT.